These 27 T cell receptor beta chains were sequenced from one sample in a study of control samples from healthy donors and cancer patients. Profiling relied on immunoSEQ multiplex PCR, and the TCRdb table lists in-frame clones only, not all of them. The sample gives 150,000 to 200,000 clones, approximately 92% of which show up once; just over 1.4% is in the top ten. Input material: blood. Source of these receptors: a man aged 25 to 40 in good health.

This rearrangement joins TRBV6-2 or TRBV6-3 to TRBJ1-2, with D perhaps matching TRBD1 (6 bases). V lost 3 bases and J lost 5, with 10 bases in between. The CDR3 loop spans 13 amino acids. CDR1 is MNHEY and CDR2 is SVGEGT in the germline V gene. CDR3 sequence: CASSYTGRYGYTF. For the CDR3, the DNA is TGTGCCAGCAGTTATACAGGGAGGTATGGCTACACCTTC.

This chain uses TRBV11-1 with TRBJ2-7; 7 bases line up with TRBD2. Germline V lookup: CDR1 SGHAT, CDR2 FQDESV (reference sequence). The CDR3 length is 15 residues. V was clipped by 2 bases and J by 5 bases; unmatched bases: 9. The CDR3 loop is CASSLFGGSSDEQYF. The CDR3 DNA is TGTGCCAGCAGCTTATTCGGGGGGAGTAGCGACGAGCAGTACTTC.

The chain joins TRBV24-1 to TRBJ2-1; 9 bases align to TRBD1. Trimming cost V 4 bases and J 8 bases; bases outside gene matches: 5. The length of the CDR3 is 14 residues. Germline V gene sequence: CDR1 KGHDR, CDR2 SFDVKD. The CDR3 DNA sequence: TGTGCCACCAGTGACCCGGGACAGGGCTATGAGCAGTTCTTC. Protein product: CATSDPGQGYEQFF.

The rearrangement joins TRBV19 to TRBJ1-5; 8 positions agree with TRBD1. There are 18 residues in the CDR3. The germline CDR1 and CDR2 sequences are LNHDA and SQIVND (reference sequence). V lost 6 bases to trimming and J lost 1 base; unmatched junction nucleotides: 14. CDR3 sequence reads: CASRQRTGSVQSNQPQHF. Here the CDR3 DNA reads TGTGCCAGTAGACAGAGGACAGGGAGTGTCCAGAGCAATCAGCCCCAGCATTTT.

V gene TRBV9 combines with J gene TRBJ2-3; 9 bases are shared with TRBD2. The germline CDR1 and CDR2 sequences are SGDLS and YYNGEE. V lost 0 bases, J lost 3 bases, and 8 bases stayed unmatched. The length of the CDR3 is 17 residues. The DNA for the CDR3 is TGTGCCAGCAGCGTAGTATTTGAGCGGGGGGAAACAGATACGCAGTATTTT. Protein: CASSVVFERGETDTQYF.

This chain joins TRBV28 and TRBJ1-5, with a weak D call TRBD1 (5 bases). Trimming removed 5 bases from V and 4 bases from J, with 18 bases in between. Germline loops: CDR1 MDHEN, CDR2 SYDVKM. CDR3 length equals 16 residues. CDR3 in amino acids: CASSPRRGAGNQPQHF. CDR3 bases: TGTGCCAGCAGTCCGCGGCGGGGCGCGGGGAATCAGCCCCAGCATTTT.

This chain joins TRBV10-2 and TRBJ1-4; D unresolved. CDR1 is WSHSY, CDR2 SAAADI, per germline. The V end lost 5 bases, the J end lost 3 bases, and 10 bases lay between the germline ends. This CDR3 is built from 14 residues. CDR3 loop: CASSRTQSNEKLFF. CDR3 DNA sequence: TGCGCCAGCAGTCGGACTCAGTCTAATGAAAAACTGTTTTTT.

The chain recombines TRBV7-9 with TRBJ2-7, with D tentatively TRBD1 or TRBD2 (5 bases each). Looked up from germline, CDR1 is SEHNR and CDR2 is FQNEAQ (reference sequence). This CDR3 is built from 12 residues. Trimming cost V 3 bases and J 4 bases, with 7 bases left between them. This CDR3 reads CASSFGAYEQYF. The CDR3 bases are TGTGCCAGCAGCTTCGGGGCATACGAGCAGTACTTC.

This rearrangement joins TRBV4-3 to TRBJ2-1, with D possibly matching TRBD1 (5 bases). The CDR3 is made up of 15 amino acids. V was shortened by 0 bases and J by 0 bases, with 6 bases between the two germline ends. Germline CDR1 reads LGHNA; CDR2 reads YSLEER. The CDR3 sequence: CASSQDRDSYNEQFF. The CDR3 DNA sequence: TGCGCCAGCAGCCAAGACAGGGACTCCTACAATGAGCAGTTCTTC.

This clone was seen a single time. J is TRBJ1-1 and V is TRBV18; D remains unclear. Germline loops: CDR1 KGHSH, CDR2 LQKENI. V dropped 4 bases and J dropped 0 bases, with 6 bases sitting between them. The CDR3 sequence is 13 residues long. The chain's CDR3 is CASSLDVNTEAFF. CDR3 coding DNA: TGTGCCAGCTCACTCGATGTGAACACTGAAGCTTTCTTT.

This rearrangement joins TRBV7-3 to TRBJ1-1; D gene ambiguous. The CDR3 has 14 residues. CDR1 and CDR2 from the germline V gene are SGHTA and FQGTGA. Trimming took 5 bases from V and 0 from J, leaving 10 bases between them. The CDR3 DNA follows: TGTGCCAGCAGCCCCCACGCCTTGAACACTGAAGCTTTCTTT. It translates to CASSPHALNTEAFF.

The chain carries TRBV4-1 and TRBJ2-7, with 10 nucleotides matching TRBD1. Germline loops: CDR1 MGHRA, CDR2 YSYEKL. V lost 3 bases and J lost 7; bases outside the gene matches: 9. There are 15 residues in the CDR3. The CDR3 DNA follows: TGCGCCAGCAGCCACGTTGGGACAGGGGCGAGGGAGCAGTACTTC. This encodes CASSHVGTGAREQYF.

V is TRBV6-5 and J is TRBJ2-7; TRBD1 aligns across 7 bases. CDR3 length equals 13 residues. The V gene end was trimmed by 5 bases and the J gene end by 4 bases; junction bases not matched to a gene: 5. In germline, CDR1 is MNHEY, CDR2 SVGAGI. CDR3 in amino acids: CASSPGQTYEQYF. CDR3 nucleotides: TGTGCCAGCAGTCCGGGACAGACTTACGAGCAGTACTTC.

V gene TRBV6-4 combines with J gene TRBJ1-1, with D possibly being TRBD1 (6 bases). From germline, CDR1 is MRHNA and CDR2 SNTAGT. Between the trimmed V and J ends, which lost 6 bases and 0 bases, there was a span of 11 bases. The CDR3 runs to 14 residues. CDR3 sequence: CASSKGGLNTEAFF. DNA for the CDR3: TGTGCCAGCAGCAAAGGGGGTTTGAACACTGAAGCTTTCTTT.

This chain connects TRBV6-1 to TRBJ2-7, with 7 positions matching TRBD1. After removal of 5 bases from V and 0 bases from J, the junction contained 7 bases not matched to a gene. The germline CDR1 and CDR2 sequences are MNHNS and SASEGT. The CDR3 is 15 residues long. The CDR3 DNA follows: TGTGCCAGCAGTAAAGTCCGGGACAGCTCCTACGAGCAGTACTTC. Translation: CASSKVRDSSYEQYF.

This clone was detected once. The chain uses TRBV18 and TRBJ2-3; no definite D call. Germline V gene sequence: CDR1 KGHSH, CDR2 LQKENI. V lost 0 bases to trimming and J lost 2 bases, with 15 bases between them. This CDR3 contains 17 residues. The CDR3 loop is CASSPPAWNNPTDTQYF. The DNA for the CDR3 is TGTGCCAGCTCACCACCGGCGTGGAACAACCCCACAGATACGCAGTATTTT.

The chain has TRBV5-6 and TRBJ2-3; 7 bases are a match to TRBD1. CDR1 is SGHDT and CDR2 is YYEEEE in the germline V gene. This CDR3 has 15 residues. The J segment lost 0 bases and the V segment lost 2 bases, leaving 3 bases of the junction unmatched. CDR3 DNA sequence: TGTGCCAGCAGCTTCGACAGGGCTAGCACAGATACGCAGTATTTT. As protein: CASSFDRASTDTQYF.

CDR3 residues: CASSYLNQPQHF. The CDR3 DNA sequence: TGTGCCAGCAGCTACCTCAATCAGCCCCAGCATTTT. The chain employs TRBV7-9 and TRBJ1-5; D is undetermined. The CDR3 is 12 residues long. The germline V gene encodes CDR1 SEHNR and CDR2 FQNEAQ (reference sequence). The V and J ends lost 4 bases and 3 bases respectively, with 4 bases between them. The entire variable domain, with the rest obtained from reference TRBV7-9 and TRBJ1-5, is as follows: DTGVSQNPRHKITKRGQNVTFRCDPISEHNRLYWYRQTLGQGPEFLTYFQNEAQLEKSRLLSDRFSAERPKGSFSTLEIQRTEQGDSAMYLCASSYLNQPQHFGDGTRLSIL.

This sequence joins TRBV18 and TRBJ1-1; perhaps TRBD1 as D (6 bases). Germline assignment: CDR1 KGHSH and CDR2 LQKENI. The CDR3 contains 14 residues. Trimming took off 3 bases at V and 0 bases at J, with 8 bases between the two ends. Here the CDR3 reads CASSPQGLNTEAFF. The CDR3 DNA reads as TGTGCCAGCTCACCTCAGGGGCTGAACACTGAAGCTTTCTTT.

In DNA form, the CDR3 reads TGTGCCAGCAGCTTGGGGTGGACAGGGAAGGATGGAAACACCATATATTTT. Residues: CASSLGWTGKDGNTIYF. The V and J genes are TRBV7-9 and TRBJ1-3; 8 bases align to TRBD1. There are 17 residues in the CDR3. The germline CDR1 and CDR2 sequences are SEHNR and FQNEAQ (reference sequence). V was clipped by 3 bases and J by 3 bases; unmatched bases: 10.

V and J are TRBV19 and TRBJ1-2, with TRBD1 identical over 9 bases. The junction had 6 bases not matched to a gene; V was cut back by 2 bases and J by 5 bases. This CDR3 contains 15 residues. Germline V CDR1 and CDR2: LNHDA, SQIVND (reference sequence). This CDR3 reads CASSIPGQGRYGYTF. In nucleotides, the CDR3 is TGTGCCAGTAGTATACCCGGACAGGGGCGGTATGGCTACACCTTC.

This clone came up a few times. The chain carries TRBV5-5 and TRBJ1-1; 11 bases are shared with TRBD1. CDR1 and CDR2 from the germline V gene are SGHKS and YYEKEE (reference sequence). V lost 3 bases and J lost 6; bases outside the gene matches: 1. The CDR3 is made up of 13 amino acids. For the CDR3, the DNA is TGTGCCAGCAGCTGGGACAGGGGGGCTGAAGCTTTCTTT. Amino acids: CASSWDRGAEAFF.

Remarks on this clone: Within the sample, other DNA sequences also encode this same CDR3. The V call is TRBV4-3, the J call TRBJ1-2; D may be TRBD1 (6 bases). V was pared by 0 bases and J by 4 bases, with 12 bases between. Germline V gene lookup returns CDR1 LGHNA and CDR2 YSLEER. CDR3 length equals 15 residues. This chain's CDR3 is CASSQDRQGSYGYTF. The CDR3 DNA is TGCGCCAGCAGCCAAGATCGGCAGGGGAGCTATGGCTACACCTTC.

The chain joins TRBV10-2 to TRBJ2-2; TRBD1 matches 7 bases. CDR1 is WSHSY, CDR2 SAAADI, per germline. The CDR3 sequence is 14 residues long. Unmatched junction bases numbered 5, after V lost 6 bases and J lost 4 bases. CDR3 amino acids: CASRGGGGTGELFF. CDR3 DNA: TGCGCCAGCAGAGGGGGCGGCGGCACCGGGGAGCTGTTTTTT.

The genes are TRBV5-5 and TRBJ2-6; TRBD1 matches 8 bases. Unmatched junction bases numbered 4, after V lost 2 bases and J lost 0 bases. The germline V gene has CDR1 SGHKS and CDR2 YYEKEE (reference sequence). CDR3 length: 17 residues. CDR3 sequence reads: CASSFGTGVSGANVLTF. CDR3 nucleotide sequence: TGTGCCAGCAGCTTCGGGACAGGCGTCTCTGGGGCCAACGTCCTGACTTTC.

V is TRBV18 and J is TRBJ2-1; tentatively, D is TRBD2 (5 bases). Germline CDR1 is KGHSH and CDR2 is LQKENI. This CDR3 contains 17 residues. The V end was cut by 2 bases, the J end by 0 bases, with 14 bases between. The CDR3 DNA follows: TGTGCCAGCTCACCAAGTTTGGGGAGTCTCTCCTACAATGAGCAGTTCTTC. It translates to CASSPSLGSLSYNEQFF. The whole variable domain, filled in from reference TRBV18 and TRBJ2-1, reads NAGVMQNPRHLVRRRGQEARLRCSPMKGHSHVYWYRQLPEEGLKFMVYLQKENIIDESGMPKERFSAEFPKEGPSILRIQQVVRGDSAAYFCASSPSLGSLSYNEQFFGPGTRLTVL.

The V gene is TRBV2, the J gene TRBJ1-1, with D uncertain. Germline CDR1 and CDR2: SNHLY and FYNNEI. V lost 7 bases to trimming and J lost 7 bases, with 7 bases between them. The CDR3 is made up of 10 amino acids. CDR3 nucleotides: TGTGCCAGCATTAGGGTTGAAGCTTTCTTT. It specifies CASIRVEAFF.